Each of the 19 T cell receptor beta chains below was sequenced from the same sample in a study of blood T cell repertoires in COVID-19. Sequencing used immunoSEQ multiplex PCR; TCRdb keeps in-frame clones, though not all of them. Counted here are 97,000 or so clones, about nine tenths occurring once; the ten biggest clones make up around 5.1%. The sequenced material came from peripheral blood. Every receptor here comes from a man between 45 and 60 years old with acute or convalescent COVID-19.

The rearrangement joins TRBV6-4 to TRBJ2-1; 12 bases are shared with TRBD2. The CDR3 contains 15 residues. In germline, CDR1 is MRHNA, CDR2 SNTAGT. J gave up 6 bases and V 6 bases, and 6 bases lay outside the gene matches. CDR3 region: CASSLTSGSANEQFF. CDR3 coding DNA: TGTGCCAGCAGCCTGACTAGCGGGAGTGCCAATGAGCAGTTCTTC.

The chain joins TRBV7-2 to TRBJ1-1, with D uncertain. Germline V gene data show CDR1 as SGHTA and CDR2 as FQGNSA. The germline V and J ends were trimmed by 2 bases and 2 bases, with 6 bases remaining between them. The CDR3 is made up of 13 amino acids. The CDR3 loop is CASSLTGNTEAFF. CDR3 DNA: TGTGCCAGCAGCTTAACGGGAAACACTGAAGCTTTCTTT.

This chain connects TRBV29-1 to TRBJ2-7; tentatively, D is TRBD1 (6 bases). Germline V CDR1 and CDR2: SQVTM, ANQGSEA. There are 14 residues in the CDR3. V was shortened by 5 bases and J by 0 bases, with 14 bases between the two germline ends. The CDR3 region has the DNA TGCAGCGTTACCGGGACACTAAACTCCTACGAGCAGTACTTC. It codes for CSVTGTLNSYEQYF.

The chain combines TRBV7-8 with TRBJ2-7; 8 bases align to TRBD2. CDR1 and CDR2 (germline): SGHVS, FQNEAQ. Trimming took 5 bases from V and 1 from J; bases not matched to a gene: 7. There are 15 residues in the CDR3. CDR3 loop: CASSPGSGSSYEQYF. CDR3 nucleotides: TGTGCCAGCAGCCCTGGGAGCGGGAGTTCCTACGAGCAGTACTTC.

This rearrangement joins TRBV27 to TRBJ2-3, with D perhaps TRBD1 (6 bases). Germline CDR1 is MNHEY and CDR2 is SMNVEV (reference sequence). V lost 2 bases and J lost 2, with 11 bases in between. The CDR3 extends over 15 amino acids. The CDR3 loop reads CASSLADRFTDTQYF. DNA for the CDR3: TGTGCCAGCAGTTTAGCTGACAGGTTCACAGATACGCAGTATTTT.

V gene TRBV19 combines with J gene TRBJ2-1; 9 bases align to TRBD2. Per germline, CDR1 LNHDA and CDR2 SQIVND (reference sequence). V lost 7 bases to trimming and J lost 6 bases; unmatched junction nucleotides: 7. CDR3 length: 14 residues. CDR3 DNA: TGTGCCAGTATGCTAGCGGGATCCCTCAATGAGCAGTTCTTC. Protein sequence: CASMLAGSLNEQFF.

The rearrangement links TRBV5-5 to TRBJ2-7; 9 nucleotides line up with TRBD1. The CDR3 spans 14 residues. CDR1 and CDR2 (germline): SGHKS, YYEKEE (reference sequence). Trimming at V came to 6 bases and at J to 3 bases, leaving 7 bases not matched to a gene. CDR3 DNA: TGTGCCAGCATACAGGGGGCTGGTCTCTACGAGCAGTACTTC. Translation: CASIQGAGLYEQYF.

The chain is built from TRBV27 and TRBJ2-7; TRBD1 matches at 8 bases. CDR1 MNHEY and CDR2 SMNVEV come from the germline V gene (reference sequence). This CDR3 is built from 14 residues. With 8 bases clipped from V and 5 bases from J, the junction kept 11 bases outside the gene matches. In DNA, the CDR3 is TGTGCCAGCGGCAGACAGGGGAGATGGAACGAGCAGTACTTC. Its protein is CASGRQGRWNEQYF.

CDR3: CARDSKGATDTQYF. The CDR3 DNA follows: TGTGCCCGGGATTCTAAGGGGGCCACAGATACGCAGTATTTT. V and J are TRBV30 and TRBJ2-3; TRBD1 matches at 7 bases. The CDR3 has 14 amino acids. V lost 8 bases to trimming and J lost 2 bases; unmatched junction nucleotides: 10. Germline V lookup: CDR1 GTSNPN, CDR2 SVGIG (reference sequence).

The rearrangement links TRBV19 to TRBJ1-2; 7 nucleotides align to TRBD1. Germline CDR1 and CDR2: LNHDA and SQIVND (reference sequence). The CDR3 sequence is 14 residues long. V shed 4 bases and J 3 bases; nucleotides not matched to a gene: 5. The CDR3 region is CASSRGGEYYGYTF. In DNA, the CDR3 is TGTGCCAGTAGTAGAGGGGGCGAATACTATGGCTACACCTTC. The whole variable domain, filled in from reference TRBV19 and TRBJ1-2, reads DGGITQSPKYLFRKEGQNVTLSCEQNLNHDAMYWYRQDPGQGLRLIYYSQIVNDFQKGDIAEGYSVSREKKESFPLTVTSAQKNPTAFYLCASSRGGEYYGYTFGSGTRLTVV.

The CDR3 spells CASSVTGGGYTF. The CDR3 DNA is TGTGCCAGCAGCGTAACTGGGGGGGGCTACACCTTC. J is TRBJ1-2 and V is TRBV21-1. TRBV21-1 is marked as a pseudogene. The CDR3 length is 12 residues.

The chain combines TRBV29-1 with TRBJ1-1; D call uncertain. With 3 bases removed from V and 0 bases from J, the gap between germline ends came to 17 bases. The CDR3 totals 16 residues. Germline CDR1 reads SQVTM; CDR2 reads ANQGSEA. The CDR3, as DNA: TGCAGCGTTGACGGCCGGTTGGGGAGAATGAACACTGAAGCTTTCTTT. Its translation: CSVDGRLGRMNTEAFF.

The V gene is TRBV4-3, the J gene TRBJ1-1; no clear D gene. Deletions cut 3 bases from V and 0 bases from J, with 8 bases between. The CDR3 has 14 residues. Per germline, CDR1 LGHNA and CDR2 YSLEER. CDR3 amino acids: CASSQRTVNTEAFF. The CDR3 region has the DNA TGCGCCAGCAGCCAGAGAACGGTGAACACTGAAGCTTTCTTT.

This clone appeared once. The chain is built from TRBV6-6 and TRBJ1-4; D is unclear. Germline CDR1 reads MNHNY; CDR2 reads SVGAGI (reference sequence). Trimming shortened V by 5 bases and J by 3 bases, and 19 bases separated the two germline ends. The CDR3 runs to 17 residues. CDR3 DNA sequence: TGTGCCAGCAGTCTTTCCTCGGGTAGTCCCCCTAATGAAAAACTGTTTTTT. This gives the protein CASSLSSGSPPNEKLFF.

This clone was counted between two and nine times. The genes are TRBV5-6 and TRBJ1-5; weak D call: TRBD1 (6 bases). The V gene's germline CDR1 is SGHDT and CDR2 YYEEEE. This CDR3 is 19 amino acids long. V lost 2 bases to trimming and J lost 0 bases, with 21 bases between them. The CDR3 is CASSFYRGRGSNSNQPQHF. In DNA form, the CDR3 reads TGTGCCAGCAGCTTCTACCGCGGCAGGGGAAGTAATAGCAATCAGCCCCAGCATTTT.

The chain has TRBV30 and TRBJ2-3; D is perhaps TRBD2 (5 bases). Trimming cost V 1 base and J 5 bases, with 10 bases left between them. Per the germline V gene, CDR1 is GTSNPN and CDR2 is SVGIG (reference sequence). CDR3 length: 13 amino acids. The chain's CDR3 is CAWSDLARDTQYF. The CDR3 bases are TGTGCCTGGAGTGATCTAGCTCGAGATACGCAGTATTTT.

The chain links TRBV9 to TRBJ2-1; a possible D gene is TRBD1 (5 bases). V was cut by 4 bases and J by 7 bases, with 21 bases left in between. CDR1 SGDLS and CDR2 YYNGEE come from the germline V gene. The CDR3 consists of 16 residues. The CDR3: CASSPRDSSPRNEQFF. CDR3 DNA sequence: TGTGCCAGCAGCCCCCGAGACAGCTCCCCGAGGAATGAGCAGTTCTTC.

In this sample, this clone turned up a few times. The chain combines TRBV19 with TRBJ1-6; 7 positions match TRBD1. Germline CDR1 is LNHDA and CDR2 is SQIVND (reference sequence). V shed 1 base, J shed 6 bases, and the junction held 9 bases outside the gene matches. The CDR3 covers 17 residues. In DNA, the CDR3 is TGTGCCAGTAGTATAGGGCCACAGGGGCTTGTTAATTCACCCCTCCACTTT. Amino acid sequence: CASSIGPQGLVNSPLHF.

CDR3 in amino acids: CASRELAGDPYNEQFF. The DNA of the CDR3 is TGTGCCAGCAGAGAACTAGCGGGAGACCCCTACAATGAGCAGTTCTTC. The chain is built from TRBV2 and TRBJ2-1; the match to TRBD2 covers 11 bases. The germline V gene has CDR1 SNHLY and CDR2 FYNNEI. The CDR3 runs to 16 residues. Germline trimming cut 6 bases from V and 2 bases from J; bases unmatched to any gene: 6.